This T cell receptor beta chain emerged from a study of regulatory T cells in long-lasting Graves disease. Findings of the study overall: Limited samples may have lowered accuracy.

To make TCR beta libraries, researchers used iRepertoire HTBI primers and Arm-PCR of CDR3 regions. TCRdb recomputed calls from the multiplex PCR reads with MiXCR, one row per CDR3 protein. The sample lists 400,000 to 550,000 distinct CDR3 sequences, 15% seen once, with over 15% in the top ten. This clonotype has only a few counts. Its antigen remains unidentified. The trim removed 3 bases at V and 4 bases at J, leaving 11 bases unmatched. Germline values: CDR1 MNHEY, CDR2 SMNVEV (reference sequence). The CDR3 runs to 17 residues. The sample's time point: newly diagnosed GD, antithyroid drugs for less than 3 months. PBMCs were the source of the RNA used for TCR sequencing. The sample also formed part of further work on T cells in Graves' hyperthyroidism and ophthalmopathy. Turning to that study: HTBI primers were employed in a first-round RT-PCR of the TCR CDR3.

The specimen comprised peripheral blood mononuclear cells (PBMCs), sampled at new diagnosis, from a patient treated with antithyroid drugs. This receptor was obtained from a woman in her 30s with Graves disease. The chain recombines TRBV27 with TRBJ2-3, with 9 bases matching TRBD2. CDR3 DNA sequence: TGTGCCAGCAGTTTGACTAGCGGAACCACAGTCGCAGATACGCAGTATTTT. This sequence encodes CASSLTSGTTVADTQYF.